Shown below are 9 T cell receptor beta chains from a single sample sequenced in a study of T-cell memory formation after mild COVID-19. TCRdb analysed the 5' RACE reads with MiXCR anew, one entry per CDR3 protein. The sample lists some 160,000 distinct CDR3 sequences; 10% to 15% were seen once. Sequencing was done on a sample of PBMCs or a T cell subset sorted from them (not recorded which). These receptor sequences come from a young man who had mild COVID-19 (a few samples of this study predate the infection). Cell type and time point are not known.

Relative to its sample, this clonotype is medium-sized (0.01 to 0.1%). The chain joins TRBV7-2 to TRBJ2-1; D is unresolved. The germline V gene encodes CDR1 SGHTA and CDR2 FQGNSA. Trimming stripped 4 bases from V and 0 bases from J, with 4 bases between. This CDR3 is built from 13 residues. CDR3 protein: CASSSNSYNEQFF. In nucleotides, the CDR3 is TGTGCCAGCAGCTCCAACTCCTACAATGAGCAGTTCTTC. The variable domain in full, completed from reference TRBV7-2 and TRBJ2-1, reads GAGVSQSPSNKVTEKGKDVELRCDPISGHTALYWYRQSLGQGLEFLIYFQGNSAPDKSGLPSDRFSAERTGGSVSTLTIQRTQQEDSAVYLCASSSNSYNEQFFGPGTRLTVL.

A few counts support this clonotype. J is TRBJ2-2 and V is TRBV5-4; 7 bases align to TRBD2. CDR3 length: 16 residues. Germline V gene sequence: CDR1 SGHNT, CDR2 YYREEE (reference sequence). V dropped 4 bases and J dropped 2; count of bases not matched to a gene: 8. The CDR3 DNA reads as TGTGCCAGCAGCCGGGGAGCGGGGTATAACACCGGGGAGCTGTTTTTT. Translated, it gives CASSRGAGYNTGELFF.

This clonotype was seen many times. The chain couples TRBV4-1 to TRBJ2-5; D gene ambiguous. Trimming stripped 7 bases from V and 5 bases from J, with 14 bases between. Germline V lookup: CDR1 MGHRA, CDR2 YSYEKL. The CDR3 runs to 13 residues. CDR3 sequence: CASTRTPGETQYF. The CDR3 DNA is TGCGCCAGCACTCGGACCCCCGGGGAGACCCAGTACTTC.

This clonotype was observed a few times. The chain uses TRBV5-1 and TRBJ1-3; 7 positions agree with TRBD1. Trimming took 4 bases from V and 0 from J; bases not matched to a gene: 10. Germline CDR1 reads SGHRS; CDR2 reads YFSETQ. The CDR3 consists of 17 residues. The CDR3 DNA sequence: TGCGCCAGCAGCCCCGAGACAGGGAGTTTCTCTGGAAACACCATATATTTT. Translated, it gives CASSPETGSFSGNTIYF. Full variable domain (remainder filled in from reference TRBV5-1 and TRBJ1-3): KAGVTQTPRYLIKTRGQQVTLSCSPISGHRSVSWYQQTPGQGLQFLFEYFSETQRNKGNFPGRFSGRQFSNSRSEMNVSTLELGDSALYLCASSPETGSFSGNTIYFGEGSWLTVV.

This rearrangement joins TRBV7-9 to TRBJ2-7; 10 nucleotides align to TRBD1. The CDR3 loop spans 15 amino acids. Germline-derived CDR1 and CDR2 are SEHNR and FQNEAQ (reference sequence). V shed 5 bases and J 1 base; nucleotides not matched to a gene: 5. CDR3 in DNA: TGTGCCAGCAGCGCCCCGGGACAGGGGTCCTACGAGCAGTACGTC. Amino acids: CASSAPGQGSYEQYV.

The rearrangement links TRBV4-3 to TRBJ1-2, with 7 positions matching TRBD1. V was clipped by 4 bases and J by 2 bases; unmatched bases: 4. There are 14 residues in the CDR3. Germline CDR1 LGHNA, CDR2 YSLEER. In DNA form, the CDR3 reads TGCGCCAGCAGCCCACAGGGGTTGAACTATGGCTACACCTTC. The encoded protein is CASSPQGLNYGYTF.

The genes are TRBV27 and TRBJ2-4, with 7 positions matching TRBD1. This CDR3 region has 18 residues. Germline lookup yields CDR1 MNHEY and CDR2 SMNVEV (reference sequence). V was clipped by 7 bases and J by 0 bases; unmatched bases: 15. In DNA form, the CDR3 reads TGTGCCAGCAAACAGACAGGGTCCTTTCCGACAGCCAAAAACATTCAGTACTTC. It is translated as CASKQTGSFPTAKNIQYF.

This clonotype was seen only a few times. This sequence joins TRBV6-2 or TRBV6-3 and TRBJ2-1; tentative D call: TRBD2 (5 bases). The germline V gene encodes CDR1 MNHEY and CDR2 SVGEGT. V lost 2 bases and J lost 7, with 12 bases in between. The CDR3 covers 14 residues. For the CDR3, the DNA is TGTGCCAGCAGTTACGGAGGCCGTTTAAATGAGCAGTTCTTC. As protein: CASSYGGRLNEQFF.

Only a few counts were recorded for this clonotype. CDR3 protein: CASSFRTPGQGASSYNEQFF. The CDR3 DNA reads as TGTGCCAGCAGTTTCCGCACTCCGGGACAGGGGGCAAGCTCCTACAATGAGCAGTTCTTC. The chain carries TRBV6-5 and TRBJ2-1; 12 bases map to TRBD1. CDR3 length: 20 residues. V gave up 4 bases and J gave up 0 bases; unmatched junction bases: 13. Germline V gene sequence: CDR1 MNHEY, CDR2 SVGAGI.